This entry features one T cell receptor beta chain sequence. Its antigen is as yet unknown. The CDR3 extends over 14 amino acids. Deletions cut 6 bases from V and 9 bases from J, with 15 bases between. Unique molecular identifiers featured in each of the TCR beta cDNA libraries. TCRdb re-called the PCR reads with MiXCR, one entry per CDR3 protein. Of roughly 800,000 distinct CDR3 sequences in the sample, 53% are singletons; the top ten hold approximately 4.4%. This entry belongs to a study of post-analysis software for immune sequencing data. The wider study: Recorded subtypes: relapsing-remitting, secondary progressive, progressive-relapsing; some patients unannotated.

General observations from the study: A significant reduction in normalized Chao1 diversity was observed in multiple sclerosis patients versus controls. TRBV5-6, TRBV5-1 and TRBV20-1 were among four to six TRBV segments more frequent in patients than controls.

V is TRBV12-3 or TRBV12-4 and J is TRBJ1-6; no reliable D call. This TCR was sampled from a girl aged 10-17 years with multiple sclerosis. Sequencing was carried out using blood. The CDR3 protein is CASSSGSYGSPLHF. In DNA form, the CDR3 reads TGTGCCAGCAGCTCTGGGAGTTATGGTTCACCCCTCCACTTT.